Below are 13 T cell receptor beta chains sequenced from a single sample in a study of T cell changes during pregnancy in multiple sclerosis. Clones were read by immunoSEQ multiplex PCR, and TCRdb kept only the in-frame ones, dropping some. The repertoire holds some 60,000 clones, with 90% as singletons. The sample here was peripheral blood, taken in the first trimester of pregnancy. These receptors were collected from a female donor in good health, enrolled as a control in a pregnancy study.

In this sample, this clone turned up once. The chain recombines TRBV28 with TRBJ1-2; the D gene is possibly TRBD1 (6 bases). This CDR3 comprises 15 residues. Looked up from germline, CDR1 is MDHEN and CDR2 is SYDVKM. The V and J ends lost 6 bases and 2 bases respectively, with 16 bases between them. In nucleotides, the CDR3 is TGTGCCAGCAGCCTTCGCGGGGGCGCCAACTATGGCTACACCTTC. It encodes CASSLRGGANYGYTF.

V and J are TRBV4-3 and TRBJ2-3, with 7 bases identical to TRBD2. Germline CDR1 is LGHNA and CDR2 is YSLEER. The V gene end was trimmed by 4 bases and the J gene end by 0 bases; junction bases not matched to a gene: 10. The CDR3 totals 17 residues. The CDR3 coding sequence is TGCGCCAGCAGCCCGAAGAATGGGAGGGCTAGCACAGATACGCAGTATTTT. This gives the protein CASSPKNGRASTDTQYF.

J is TRBJ2-6 and V is TRBV7-2; 12 nucleotides line up with TRBD1. The germline gives CDR1 SGHTA, CDR2 FQGNSA. J was trimmed by 4 bases and V by 2 bases; bases with no gene match: 6. The CDR3 extends over 18 amino acids. This CDR3 reads CASSLSRDRGPGANVLTF. The CDR3 DNA follows: TGTGCCAGCAGCTTATCCCGGGACAGGGGGCCCGGGGCCAACGTCCTGACTTTC. Supplemented by reference TRBV7-2 and TRBJ2-6, the full variable domain reads GAGVSQSPSNKVTEKGKDVELRCDPISGHTALYWYRQSLGQGLEFLIYFQGNSAPDKSGLPSDRFSAERTGGSVSTLTIQRTQQEDSAVYLCASSLSRDRGPGANVLTFGAGSRLTVL.

V usage is TRBV7-2 and J usage is TRBJ1-2; tentatively, D is TRBD1 (5 bases). Trimming took off 4 bases at V and 3 bases at J, with 12 bases between the two ends. The CDR3 runs to 14 residues. CDR1 and CDR2 (germline): SGHTA, FQGNSA. As DNA, the CDR3 is TGTGCCAGCAGCTCCCGCCGGGACTACTATGGCTACACCTTC. Protein sequence: CASSSRRDYYGYTF.

This rearrangement joins TRBV5-1 to TRBJ2-5; 8 bases align to TRBD2. V lost 4 bases to trimming and J lost 4 bases; unmatched junction nucleotides: 9. This CDR3 is 15 amino acids long. Germline lookup yields CDR1 SGHRS and CDR2 YFSETQ. CDR3 DNA sequence: TGCGCCAGCAGCCCCGGGGGGGCGATAGGAGAGACCCAGTACTTC. This encodes CASSPGGAIGETQYF.

The chain uses TRBV9 and TRBJ2-2, with 8 bases identical to TRBD1. Germline lookup yields CDR1 SGDLS and CDR2 YYNGEE. The CDR3 is made up of 19 amino acids. V was pared by 0 bases and J by 4 bases, with 14 bases of the junction left unmatched. CDR3 in DNA: TGTGCCAGCAGCGTAGGCCTTGGCCGGCAGGGGGCGAGCACCGGGGAGCTGTTTTTT. Translated: CASSVGLGRQGASTGELFF.

A single count supports this clone. In DNA form, the CDR3 reads TGTGCCAGTACCCCTTTAATGGACAGGGGAACTGAAGCTTTCTTT. This codes for CASTPLMDRGTEAFF. The chain uses TRBV19 and TRBJ1-1; 9 nucleotides match TRBD1. Germline V lookup: CDR1 LNHDA, CDR2 SQIVND (reference sequence). Trimming at V came to 7 bases and at J to 5 bases, leaving 11 bases not matched to a gene. The CDR3 loop spans 15 amino acids.

V usage is TRBV7-2 and J usage is TRBJ2-7, with D tentatively TRBD2 (6 bases). Trimming shortened V by 3 bases and J by 7 bases, and 10 bases separated the two germline ends. The germline V gene encodes CDR1 SGHTA and CDR2 FQGNSA. There are 12 residues in the CDR3. CDR3 nucleotides: TGTGCCAGCAGCTTCGCCCGGGGGGAGCAGTACTTC. Translation: CASSFARGEQYF. The variable domain in full, with the rest retrieved from reference TRBV7-2 and TRBJ2-7, is GAGVSQSPSNKVTEKGKDVELRCDPISGHTALYWYRQSLGQGLEFLIYFQGNSAPDKSGLPSDRFSAERTGGSVSTLTIQRTQQEDSAVYLCASSFARGEQYFGPGTRLTVT.

In this sample, this clone turned up a few times. The chain links TRBV4-1 to TRBJ1-2; D might be TRBD1 (5 bases). CDR1 is MGHRA, CDR2 YSYEKL, per germline. The CDR3 has 13 amino acids. The V gene lost 5 bases and the J gene lost 6 bases, with 13 bases spanning the gap. CDR3 nucleotides: TGCGCCAGCAGCGTAACTCGCAGGGATGGCTACACCTTC. Protein: CASSVTRRDGYTF.

The chain has TRBV7-9 and TRBJ1-1; tentative D call: TRBD1 (5 bases). The V gene lost 5 bases and the J gene lost 1 base, with 14 bases spanning the gap. CDR3 size: 15 residues. Germline-derived CDR1 and CDR2 are SEHNR and FQNEAQ (reference sequence). The CDR3 DNA follows: TGTGCCAGCAGCCCTTGGGGGGGGAAGAACACTGAAGCTTTCTTT. It encodes CASSPWGGKNTEAFF.

J is TRBJ2-3 and V is TRBV5-5; weak D call: TRBD2 (6 bases). Trimming removed 4 bases at V and 4 bases at J, with 19 bases between. The CDR3 contains 16 residues. CDR1 is SGHKS and CDR2 is YYEKEE in the germline V gene (reference sequence). The CDR3 here is CASSPLLAKASDTQYF. The CDR3 DNA reads as TGTGCCAGCAGCCCCTTACTAGCAAAAGCCTCAGATACGCAGTATTTT.

The chain couples TRBV11-3 to TRBJ1-1; D ambiguous. The CDR3 sequence is 14 residues long. V dropped 5 bases and J dropped 5 bases, with 15 bases sitting between them. The germline CDR1 and CDR2 sequences are SGHNT and YENEEA. Written as DNA, the CDR3 is TGTGCCAGCAGCCCCGGACCAGGAGGAACTGAAGCTTTCTTT. Residues: CASSPGPGGTEAFF.

V gene TRBV5-1 combines with J gene TRBJ1-2; maybe TRBD1 (6 bases). The CDR3 loop spans 12 amino acids. Germline V gene sequence: CDR1 SGHRS, CDR2 YFSETQ. V lost 0 bases and J 7 bases, leaving 7 bases between the germline ends. The CDR3 reads CASSLDRAGYTF. The CDR3 coding sequence is TGCGCCAGCAGCTTGGACAGGGCTGGCTACACCTTC. The full variable domain, with the rest looked up from reference TRBV5-1 and TRBJ1-2, is KAGVTQTPRYLIKTRGQQVTLSCSPISGHRSVSWYQQTPGQGLQFLFEYFSETQRNKGNFPGRFSGRQFSNSRSEMNVSTLELGDSALYLCASSLDRAGYTFGSGTRLTVV.